The 7 T cell receptor beta chains listed next were all sequenced from one sample in a study of cytomegalovirus exposure and HLA in healthy donors. The PCR made use of 60 Vbeta and 13 Jbeta primers. The data were produced by immunoSEQ multiplex PCR, yet TCRdb's version contains in-frame clones alone and is incomplete. The sample holds over 150,000 clones, 82% seen once. Sample: PBMCs. These receptors were collected from a boy aged 2 to 10 in good health and CMV-seronegative.

This chain uses TRBV7-9 with TRBJ1-2; 7 bases are shared with TRBD1. This CDR3 has 13 residues. Germline loops: CDR1 SEHNR, CDR2 FQNEAQ (reference sequence). Trimming cost V 3 bases and J 10 bases; bases outside gene matches: 8. CDR3 sequence (DNA): TGTGCCAGCAGCTTTATAGGGGGGACAGACTACACCTTC. It translates to CASSFIGGTDYTF.

V and J are TRBV7-2 and TRBJ2-3, with 10 nucleotides matching TRBD2. With V trimmed by 0 bases and J by 2 bases, 5 bases remained unmatched. The CDR3 has 17 amino acids. The germline CDR1 and CDR2 sequences are SGHTA and FQGNSA. In DNA form, the CDR3 reads TGTGCCAGCAGCTTAGCAGCGGGGGGGCGCATCACAGATACGCAGTATTTT. It yields the protein CASSLAAGGRITDTQYF.

V usage is TRBV4-3 and J usage is TRBJ2-3, with 9 bases that match TRBD2. Trimming at V came to 0 bases and at J to 4 bases, leaving 2 bases not matched to a gene. There are 15 residues in the CDR3. From germline, CDR1 is LGHNA and CDR2 YSLEER. CDR3 residues: CASSQERGGADTQYF. The CDR3, as DNA: TGCGCCAGCAGCCAAGAGCGGGGGGGAGCAGATACGCAGTATTTT.

This sequence joins TRBV18 and TRBJ1-6; D is undetermined. The V gene lost 3 bases and the J gene lost 0 bases, with 6 bases spanning the gap. Germline V gives CDR1 KGHSH, CDR2 LQKENI. The CDR3 sequence is 15 residues long. The CDR3 loop is CASSPASSYNSPLHF. The CDR3 DNA reads as TGTGCCAGCTCACCGGCTAGCTCCTATAATTCACCCCTCCACTTT.

The CDR3 is CASSRQGPIDEQYF. CDR3 nucleotides: TGTGCCAGCAGCCGACAGGGACCCATTGACGAGCAGTACTTC. The chain recombines TRBV7-2 with TRBJ2-7; the match to TRBD1 covers 7 bases. V dropped 5 bases and J dropped 5; count of bases not matched to a gene: 9. This CDR3 is 14 amino acids long. The V gene's germline CDR1 is SGHTA and CDR2 FQGNSA.

This chain connects TRBV29-1 to TRBJ1-2; D is ambiguous. The V end lost 5 bases, the J end lost 2 bases, and 9 bases lay between the germline ends. This CDR3 is 12 amino acids long. Looked up from germline, CDR1 is SQVTM and CDR2 is ANQGSEA. CDR3 bases: TGCAGCGTTAAACAGACCAACTATGGCTACACCTTC. Protein: CSVKQTNYGYTF.

CDR3 in DNA: TGTGCCAGCAGTTTTACAGAAAATTCACCCCTCCACTTT. Its translation is CASSFTENSPLHF. The chain is built from TRBV27 and TRBJ1-6, with D uncertain. V was cut by 3 bases and J by 7 bases, with 7 bases left in between. From germline, CDR1 is MNHEY and CDR2 SMNVEV (reference sequence). The CDR3 covers 13 residues.